This is a list of T cell receptor beta chains from one sample in a study of CD8 T cells in Susac syndrome. Each CDR3 protein is one row after TCRdb ran MiXCR on the immunoSEQ multiplex PCR reads. This sample has about 300,000 distinct CDR3 sequences; about 89% occur once, and the top ten carry roughly 0.2%. Sequenced sample: CD8+ T cells from PBMCs. Receptors were obtained from a human donor with multiple sclerosis. CDR3s include the opening cysteine and the closing phenylalanine or tryptophan. D genes are given only for firm matches. For some rows the clone size is stated as once, few or many, or as a class when expanded; others skip it.

J: TRBJ2-1; V: TRBV10-3; D: TRBD2; size: .; DNA: TGTGCCATACAGGCCGAGCGGGATGCCTACAATGAGCAGTTCTTC; CDR3: CAIQAERDAYNEQFF
J: TRBJ2-7; V: TRBV3-1; D: TRBD1; size: .; DNA: TGTGCCAGCAGCCATGGACAGGGGAACGGCTACGAGCAGTACTTC; CDR3: CASSHGQGNGYEQYF
J: TRBJ2-7; V: TRBV7-9; D: TRBD1; size: once; DNA: TGTGCCAGCAGCACCACCGTTACTCGGGACAGAGTTTCCTACGAGCAGTACTTC; CDR3: CASSTTVTRDRVSYEQYF
J: TRBJ2-1; V: TRBV6-4; D: .; size: .; DNA: TGTGCCAGCAGTGAAGAGGACCGGGGGGAGCAGTTCTTC; CDR3: CASSEEDRGEQFF
J: TRBJ1-4; V: TRBV7-9; D: TRBD1; size: .; DNA: TGTGCCAGCAGCCCCGTTACAGGGGCGGTTGAAAAACTGTTTTTT; CDR3: CASSPVTGAVEKLFF
J: TRBJ2-7; V: TRBV28; D: TRBD2; size: .; DNA: TGTGCCAGCAGCGAATGGGGGGGTGGCTACGAGCAGTACTTC; CDR3: CASSEWGGGYEQYF
J: TRBJ2-7; V: TRBV25-1; D: .; size: .; DNA: TGTGCCAGCAGTGAATGGGAAGGCTACGGGTACGAGCAGTACTTC; CDR3: CASSEWEGYGYEQYF
J: TRBJ1-3; V: TRBV2; D: .; size: .; DNA: TGTGCCGTCCCCGAGGTCTCTGGAAACACCATATATTTT; CDR3: CAVPEVSGNTIYF
J: TRBJ1-1; V: TRBV10-3; D: .; size: .; DNA: TGTGCCATCAGTGAACAGGGCATCGGGGAAGCTTTCTTT; CDR3: CAISEQGIGEAFF
J: TRBJ2-5; V: TRBV7-9; D: TRBD1; size: .; DNA: TGTGCCAGCAGCCACCGGGACAGGGCCCAAGAGACCCAGTACTTC; CDR3: CASSHRDRAQETQYF
J: TRBJ2-1; V: TRBV6-2/TRBV6-3; D: .; size: once; DNA: TGTGCCAGCAGGACTCCGGGGCCATACAATGAGCAGTTCTTC; CDR3: CASRTPGPYNEQFF
J: TRBJ2-7; V: TRBV6-6; D: TRBD2; size: .; DNA: TGTGCCAGCAGTTACAAGGCTAGCGGGACCCACGAGCAGTACTTC; CDR3: CASSYKASGTHEQYF
J: TRBJ1-6; V: TRBV28; D: TRBD1; size: .; DNA: TGTGCCAGCAGGATGACCGGGACAGCTAATTCACCCCTCCACTTT; CDR3: CASRMTGTANSPLHF
J: TRBJ2-2; V: TRBV7-9; D: TRBD2; size: .; DNA: TGTGCCAGCAGCTTTACGGGGGGACCCACCGGGGAGCTGTTTTTT; CDR3: CASSFTGGPTGELFF
J: TRBJ2-2; V: TRBV29-1; D: TRBD1; size: .; DNA: TGCAGCGTTGTACGGGGACAGACCGGGGAGCTGTTTTTT; CDR3: CSVVRGQTGELFF
J: TRBJ1-1; V: TRBV19; D: .; size: .; DNA: TGTGCCAGTAGCTATAAACCTTTTTATGAAGCTTTCTTT; CDR3: CASSYKPFYEAFF
J: TRBJ1-1; V: TRBV4-3; D: .; size: once; DNA: TGCGCCAGCAGCCAAGATTCCACCGGGACACGGATTTGGAACACTGAAGCTTTCTTT; CDR3: CASSQDSTGTRIWNTEAFF
J: TRBJ1-6; V: TRBV4-3; D: .; size: .; DNA: TGCGCCAGCAGCCAACTCGGTGGGGCCGAAAATTCACCCCTCCACTTT; CDR3: CASSQLGGAENSPLHF
J: TRBJ1-1; V: TRBV9; D: .; size: few; DNA: TGTGCCAGCAGCGTCAGTGGGGGCACTGAAGCTTTCTTT; CDR3: CASSVSGGTEAFF
J: TRBJ2-1; V: TRBV4-3; D: .; size: .; DNA: TGCGCCAGCAGCCACGTGACTAGTACCAATGAGCAGTTCTTC; CDR3: CASSHVTSTNEQFF
J: TRBJ2-7; V: TRBV6-5; D: .; size: .; DNA: TGTGCCAGCAGTTACGCCGCTATCTCGTTCGGCGGGGGCCCGGTCTACGAGCAGTACTTC; CDR3: CASSYAAISFGGGPVYEQYF
J: TRBJ2-1; V: TRBV20-1; D: .; size: .; DNA: TGCAGTGCTAGAAAGTCCCCCGGAGGGCCCTACTACAATGAGCAGTTCTTC; CDR3: CSARKSPGGPYYNEQFF
J: TRBJ2-1; V: TRBV24-1; D: TRBD1; size: .; DNA: TGTGCCACCAGTGACCCTACAGGGGGCTGGGATGAGCAGTTCTTC; CDR3: CATSDPTGGWDEQFF
J: TRBJ2-7; V: TRBV23-1; D: TRBD1; size: .; DNA: TGCGCCAGCAGTCAATCGAGAGACAGGGACCTCTACGAGCAGTACTTC; CDR3: CASSQSRDRDLYEQYF
J: TRBJ2-5; V: TRBV28; D: .; size: once; DNA: TGTGCCAGCAGTTTAGAAGGACGCGAGACCCAGTACTTC; CDR3: CASSLEGRETQYF
J: TRBJ1-1; V: TRBV28; D: .; size: .; DNA: TGTGCCAGCAGTTCCCCTAGGACATTGTCAAACACTGAAGCTTTCTTT; CDR3: CASSSPRTLSNTEAFF
J: TRBJ1-2; V: TRBV12-3/TRBV12-4; D: .; size: .; DNA: TGTGCCAGCAGTTTCCCGGGAAACTATGGCTACACCTTC; CDR3: CASSFPGNYGYTF
J: TRBJ2-6; V: TRBV9; D: .; size: .; DNA: TGTGCCAGCAGCGCCAGAGTCGACCCCGGGACCGACTCAAGTTGGTACGGGGCCAACGTCCTGACTTTC; CDR3: CASSARVDPGTDSSWYGANVLTF
J: TRBJ2-1; V: TRBV6-2/TRBV6-3; D: .; size: .; DNA: TGTGCCAGCAGTTACGGGGTCGGGGAGCAGTTCTTC; CDR3: CASSYGVGEQFF
J: TRBJ2-3; V: TRBV7-9; D: .; size: .; DNA: TGTGCCAGCAGCTTCGATACCGATACAGATACGCAGTATTTT; CDR3: CASSFDTDTDTQYF
J: TRBJ1-1; V: TRBV7-8; D: .; size: .; DNA: TGTGCCAGCAGCTCGGGGCAGGTCGGAGCTTTCTTT; CDR3: CASSSGQVGAFF
J: TRBJ2-1; V: TRBV30; D: .; size: .; DNA: TGTGCCTGGAGGGAAGCAGGGCCCCTTACCTACAATGAGCAGTTCTTC; CDR3: CAWREAGPLTYNEQFF
J: TRBJ2-5; V: TRBV11-2; D: .; size: .; DNA: TGTGCCAGCAGGGGCAGCGGGCGGGAGACCCAGTACTTC; CDR3: CASRGSGRETQYF
J: TRBJ2-7; V: TRBV29-1; D: .; size: .; DNA: TGCAGCGTTGGCGGGGGAACAGGGTTCGAGCAGTACTTC; CDR3: CSVGGGTGFEQYF
J: TRBJ2-7; V: TRBV27; D: .; size: few; DNA: TGTGCCAGCAGTTCTACAGGGTGGGAGCAGTACTTC; CDR3: CASSSTGWEQYF
J: TRBJ2-7; V: TRBV7-9; D: .; size: once; DNA: TGTGCCAGCAGCTTAGCCTTAGGGAACTACGAGCAGTACTTC; CDR3: CASSLALGNYEQYF
J: TRBJ2-1; V: TRBV15; D: TRBD1; size: .; DNA: TGTGCCACCAGCGGATGGGGTAGGATGACAGGGTTCAACAATGAGCAGTTCTTC; CDR3: CATSGWGRMTGFNNEQFF
J: TRBJ2-3; V: TRBV27; D: .; size: few; DNA: TGTGCCAGCAGTTTTGAGAGCACAGATACGCAGTATTTT; CDR3: CASSFESTDTQYF
J: TRBJ2-7; V: TRBV20-1; D: .; size: .; DNA: TGCAGTGTTGGCTACGAGCAGTACTTC; CDR3: CSVGYEQYF
J: TRBJ1-4; V: TRBV27; D: .; size: .; DNA: TGTGCCAGCAGTTTATCGGCGGGGGGCGATGAAAAACTGTTTTTT; CDR3: CASSLSAGGDEKLFF